Listed here are 7 T cell receptor beta chains from one sample, sequenced in a study of CD4 T cells in relation to SARS-CoV-2 and coronaviruses. Unexposed donor CD4+ T cells date from about 2011-2019, before the COVID-19 pandemic. The assay was immunoSEQ multiplex PCR, and TCRdb's table has in-frame clones only and misses some. The sample has 55,000 to 75,000 clones; over 70% are singletons. Sample: memory CD4+ T cells from PBMCs. The receptors derive from a human donor in good health.

This clone was seen a single time. V and J are TRBV29-1 and TRBJ1-1; D ambiguous. This CDR3 is 13 amino acids long. Looked up from germline, CDR1 is SQVTM and CDR2 is ANQGSEA. V lost 5 bases and J lost 5, with 15 bases in between. CDR3 nucleotide sequence: TGCAGCGTTAGTAATTTGGCCGGGACTGAAGCTTTCTTT. The encoded protein is CSVSNLAGTEAFF.

The gene calls are TRBV5-1 and TRBJ2-1; 10 positions match TRBD2. The V gene's germline CDR1 is SGHRS and CDR2 YFSETQ. The trim removed 5 bases at V and 1 base at J, leaving 6 bases unmatched. The CDR3 is 16 residues long. CDR3 sequence (DNA): TGCGCCAGCAGTTCCCTAGCGGGGGTATCCTACAATGAGCAGTTCTTC. Translating it yields CASSSLAGVSYNEQFF. Full variable domain (remainder filled in from reference TRBV5-1 and TRBJ2-1): KAGVTQTPRYLIKTRGQQVTLSCSPISGHRSVSWYQQTPGQGLQFLFEYFSETQRNKGNFPGRFSGRQFSNSRSEMNVSTLELGDSALYLCASSSLAGVSYNEQFFGPGTRLTVL.

The rearrangement uses TRBV3-1 (or the pseudogene TRBV3-2) and TRBJ1-5; tentatively, D is TRBD1 (6 bases). Germline CDR1 and CDR2: LGHDT and YNNKEL (reference sequence). V was clipped by 1 base and J by 6 bases, with 10 bases between them. This CDR3 region has 14 residues. The CDR3 DNA sequence: TGTGCCAGCAGCCAAGGGGGGCCCAGTCAGCCCCAGCATTTT. As protein: CASSQGGPSQPQHF.

The gene calls are TRBV7-9 and TRBJ1-4; 10 nucleotides line up with TRBD1. This CDR3 has 15 residues. The V segment lost 5 bases and the J segment 7 bases; nucleotides outside the gene matches: 7. Germline loops: CDR1 SEHNR, CDR2 FQNEAQ (reference sequence). CDR3 sequence reads: CASSRDRGGGEKLFF. CDR3 sequence (DNA): TGTGCCAGCAGCAGGGACAGGGGAGGTGGTGAAAAACTGTTTTTT.

This sequence joins TRBV6-5 and TRBJ1-5; a weak D match, TRBD1 (5 bases). V dropped 4 bases and J dropped 4 bases, with 14 bases sitting between them. This CDR3 contains 15 residues. Germline CDR1 and CDR2: MNHEY and SVGAGI. CDR3 bases: TGTGCCAGCAGTTCCTCGTGGGGGGGGAATCAGCCCCAGCATTTT. Protein product: CASSSSWGGNQPQHF.

The rearrangement joins TRBV9 to TRBJ1-3, with D perhaps matching TRBD1 (6 bases). Between the trimmed V and J ends, which lost 4 bases and 0 bases, there was a span of 11 bases. CDR3 length: 15 residues. From germline, CDR1 is SGDLS and CDR2 YYNGEE. The CDR3 DNA follows: TGTGCCAGCAGCACGACAGGCCTCTCTGGAAACACCATATATTTT. Its translation is CASSTTGLSGNTIYF.

This chain joins TRBV5-1 and TRBJ1-1; D is possibly TRBD1 (5 bases). The CDR3 runs to 15 residues. The germline CDR1 and CDR2 sequences are SGHRS and YFSETQ. Trimming pared 0 bases from V and 3 bases from J, leaving 12 bases between. In DNA form, the CDR3 reads TGCGCCAGCAGCTTGGAATCAGGGATGTACACTGAAGCTTTCTTT. Its translation: CASSLESGMYTEAFF. Variable domain in full (rest from reference TRBV5-1 and TRBJ1-1): KAGVTQTPRYLIKTRGQQVTLSCSPISGHRSVSWYQQTPGQGLQFLFEYFSETQRNKGNFPGRFSGRQFSNSRSEMNVSTLELGDSALYLCASSLESGMYTEAFFGQGTRLTVV.